Presented here are 26 T cell receptor beta chains from one specimen sequenced in a study of quantifying T cell responses using KT2 cells. Study as a whole: cDNA was made from DNase-treated RNA using alpha and beta constant primers.

Each cDNA got a UMI-containing oligo ligated at its 3' end. First-round PCR used three to four cycles and beta primers RC1.1 and RC1.2 covering TRBC1 and TRBC2. Each CDR3 protein gets one entry after TCRdb re-called the UMI-ligation and nested PCR reads with MiXCR. Among around 56,000 distinct CDR3 sequences listed, around 12% were seen once. Sequencing used PBMCs spiked with cells of the T cell clone KT2. Receptors originate from a human donor.

The chain employs TRBV12-3 or TRBV12-4 and TRBJ1-1; possible D gene TRBD1, 5 bases. Trimming left V 6 bases short and J 3 bases short, with 26 bases between. The CDR3 length is 18 residues. DNA of the CDR3: TGTGCCAGCAGAGATTTCACCCACCTAGGAGGGGACGACACTGAAGCTTTCTTT. The encoded protein is CASRDFTHLGGDDTEAFF.

This clonotype was detected ten times or more. The rearrangement links TRBV19 to TRBJ1-5; D perhaps matches TRBD1 (5 bases). This CDR3 is 16 amino acids long. Germline CDR1 and CDR2: LNHDA and SQIVND (reference sequence). Deletions cut 1 base from V and 2 bases from J, with 12 bases between. CDR3 in DNA: TGTGCCAGTAGTATAGGCCAGGGAAGGGGCAATCAGCCCCAGCATTTT. The encoded protein is CASSIGQGRGNQPQHF. The variable domain in full, completed from reference TRBV19 and TRBJ1-5, reads DGGITQSPKYLFRKEGQNVTLSCEQNLNHDAMYWYRQDPGQGLRLIYYSQIVNDFQKGDIAEGYSVSREKKESFPLTVTSAQKNPTAFYLCASSIGQGRGNQPQHFGDGTRLSIL.

The chain couples TRBV5-4 to TRBJ1-6; TRBD1 matches at 8 bases. CDR3 length: 17 residues. The germline CDR1 and CDR2 sequences are SGHNT and YYREEE (reference sequence). V trimming: 4 bases; J trimming: 10 bases; junction bases outside the gene matches: 16. CDR3 amino acids: CASSRDRDRRTQSPLHF. CDR3 sequence (DNA): TGTGCCAGCAGCCGAGACCGGGACAGGAGAACCCAGTCACCCCTCCACTTT.

The chain employs TRBV11-2 and TRBJ1-1, with 7 bases identical to TRBD1. This CDR3 spans 13 amino acids. The J segment lost 1 base and the V segment lost 4 bases, leaving 0 bases of the junction unmatched. In germline, CDR1 is SGHAT, CDR2 FQNNGV. CDR3 DNA sequence: TGTGCCAGCAGCTACAGGGGGAACACTGAAGCTTTCTTT. Translating gives CASSYRGNTEAFF.

The V gene is TRBV19, the J gene TRBJ1-6; perhaps TRBD1 as D (6 bases). Trimming shortened V by 0 bases and J by 7 bases, and 16 bases separated the two germline ends. Germline V gene sequence: CDR1 LNHDA, CDR2 SQIVND (reference sequence). This CDR3 is built from 17 residues. The chain's CDR3 is CASSIDRQGIWNSPLHF. The CDR3 nucleotides read TGTGCCAGTAGTATAGATCGGCAGGGGATTTGGAATTCACCCCTCCACTTT.

This clonotype was seen only a few times. The V call is TRBV12-5, the J call TRBJ1-1; D not resolved. Germline V gives CDR1 LGHNT, CDR2 FRNRAP. This CDR3 contains 15 residues. V gave up 1 base and J gave up 3 bases, with 12 bases separating them. The CDR3 DNA reads as TGTGCTAGTGGTTTGGCCAGGTCAGAAGACACTGAAGCTTTCTTT. This sequence encodes CASGLARSEDTEAFF.

The chain has TRBV27 and TRBJ2-3; TRBD1 is a possible D gene (6 bases). Trimming removed 8 bases from V and 3 bases from J, with 12 bases in between. Germline CDR1 is MNHEY and CDR2 is SMNVEV (reference sequence). There are 13 residues in the CDR3. The DNA of the CDR3 is TGTGCCAGCGGAAATCAGGGGACAGATACGCAGTATTTT. This sequence encodes CASGNQGTDTQYF.

This chain links TRBV4-1 with TRBJ2-7; D perhaps matches TRBD1 (6 bases). CDR3 length: 17 residues. Germline lookup yields CDR1 MGHRA and CDR2 YSYEKL. V lost 1 base and J lost 0, with 16 bases in between. The CDR3 nucleotides are TGCGCCAGCAGCCAAGTTCATGTCCAGGACAGCTCCTACGAGCAGTACTTC. As protein: CASSQVHVQDSSYEQYF.

This clonotype was detected only a few times. The genes are TRBV11-3 and TRBJ2-2; 10 bases are shared with TRBD1. V shed 2 bases and J 3 bases; nucleotides not matched to a gene: 9. Germline loops: CDR1 SGHNT, CDR2 YENEEA. CDR3 length equals 18 residues. The CDR3 DNA is TGTGCCAGCAGCTTATTTACTTTCGGGACAGGGGACACCGGGGAGCTGTTTTTT. Translation: CASSLFTFGTGDTGELFF.

This chain uses TRBV11-2 with TRBJ2-7, with D possibly being TRBD2 (5 bases). The CDR3 extends over 15 amino acids. Germline V gene lookup returns CDR1 SGHAT and CDR2 FQNNGV. V was pared by 1 base and J by 4 bases, with 14 bases between. The CDR3 nucleotides read TGTGCCAGCAGCTTAGGTGTCGACCTAGCATACGAGCAGTACTTC. Its protein is CASSLGVDLAYEQYF.

J is TRBJ2-3 and V is TRBV7-3; TRBD2 is a possible D gene (6 bases). Between the trimmed V and J ends, which lost 5 bases and 8 bases, there was a span of 14 bases. CDR1 and CDR2 from the germline V gene are SGHTA and FQGTGA. This CDR3 region has 13 residues. The CDR3 protein is CASSPTSLSTQYF. In DNA, the CDR3 is TGTGCCAGCAGCCCGACTAGTCTCAGTACGCAGTATTTT.

This clonotype was seen repeatedly, ten times or more. The V call is TRBV20-1, the J call TRBJ1-6; a possible D gene is TRBD1 (5 bases). In germline, CDR1 is DFQATT, CDR2 SNEGSKA (reference sequence). V lost 0 bases and J lost 5, with 11 bases in between. The CDR3 runs 15 residues. For the CDR3, the DNA is TGCAGTGCTAGAGATCATGGGGGGAATAATTCACCCCTCCACTTT. This encodes CSARDHGGNNSPLHF.

The chain recombines TRBV28 with TRBJ2-3, with TRBD2 as a possible D gene (6 bases). Germline CDR1 MDHEN, CDR2 SYDVKM. The V gene lost 3 bases and the J gene lost 0 bases, with 10 bases spanning the gap. CDR3 length equals 15 residues. CDR3 amino acids: CASSLAGRSTDTQYF. The CDR3 nucleotides are TGTGCCAGCAGTTTGGCGGGACGAAGCACAGATACGCAGTATTTT.

As concerns this clonotype: Relative to the germline gene, one junction end is altered; a read error may explain this. The chain employs TRBV5-6 and TRBJ1-5; D may be TRBD1 (5 bases). The CDR3 is made up of 14 amino acids. Germline V gene lookup returns CDR1 SGHDT and CDR2 YYEEEE. CDR3 sequence (DNA): TGTGCCAGCAGGTTGGCAGGGAGCAATCAGCCCCAGCATTTT. It is translated as CASRLAGSNQPQHF.

V gene TRBV10-1 combines with J gene TRBJ2-3, with 7 nucleotides matching TRBD2. This CDR3 region has 15 residues. CDR1 is WNHNN, CDR2 SYGVQD, per germline (reference sequence). V lost 2 bases to trimming and J lost 2 bases; unmatched junction nucleotides: 4. The DNA of the CDR3 is TGCGCCAGCAGTGAGAACAGCGGGGACACAGATACGCAGTATTTT. Encoded protein: CASSENSGDTDTQYF.

The chain recombines TRBV18 with TRBJ1-2; D gene ambiguous. CDR1 is KGHSH and CDR2 is LQKENI in the germline V gene. The CDR3 sequence is 14 residues long. With 1 base removed from V and 8 bases from J, the gap between germline ends came to 14 bases. Here the CDR3 DNA reads TGTGCCAGCTCACCACAGAGGGAGGGAGAAGGCTACACCTTC. Translation gives CASSPQREGEGYTF.

This clonotype appeared a few times. V usage is TRBV6-2 or TRBV6-3 and J usage is TRBJ1-5; 9 bases line up with TRBD1. The germline V gene has CDR1 MNHEY and CDR2 SVGEGT. V lost 4 bases to trimming and J lost 5 bases; unmatched junction nucleotides: 6. This CDR3 has 15 amino acids. The CDR3 region is CASSSPGTGHQPQHF. The CDR3 DNA reads TGTGCCAGCAGTTCCCCCGGGACAGGGCATCAGCCCCAGCATTTT.

The V and J genes are TRBV27 and TRBJ2-1; 7 nucleotides agree with TRBD1. V shed 8 bases, J shed 4 bases, and the junction held 5 bases outside the gene matches. The length of the CDR3 is 13 residues. Germline V CDR1 and CDR2: MNHEY, SMNVEV (reference sequence). The DNA for the CDR3 is TGTGCCAGCTTAGGGGGCTATTACAATGAGCAGTTCTTC. The encoded protein is CASLGGYYNEQFF.

This sequence joins TRBV12-3 or TRBV12-4 and TRBJ1-2; D is unresolved. Trimming took off 6 bases at V and 4 bases at J, with 15 bases between the two ends. CDR3 length: 14 amino acids. The CDR3 spells CASSLGRFLYGYTF. CDR3 DNA sequence: TGTGCCAGCAGCCTAGGGCGGTTTCTCTATGGCTACACCTTC.

V is TRBV9 and J is TRBJ2-5; 10 bases are a match to TRBD1. V gave up 0 bases and J gave up 3 bases; unmatched junction bases: 5. The length of the CDR3 is 16 residues. Germline V gene sequence: CDR1 SGDLS, CDR2 YYNGEE. In DNA, the CDR3 is TGTGCCAGCAGCGTAGCTCTTGGGACAGGGGAAGAGACCCAGTACTTC. Translated, it gives CASSVALGTGEETQYF.

This clonotype was found many times. The V gene is TRBV2, the J gene TRBJ1-5; D uncertain. CDR1 and CDR2 (germline): SNHLY, FYNNEI. Between the trimmed V and J ends, which lost 2 bases and 0 bases, there was a span of 11 bases. The CDR3 consists of 16 residues. The chain's CDR3 is CASSEIGSPSNQPQHF. CDR3 coding DNA: TGTGCCAGCAGTGAAATAGGGTCCCCTAGCAATCAGCCCCAGCATTTT. The full variable domain, with the rest looked up from reference TRBV2 and TRBJ1-5, is EPEVTQTPSHQVTQMGQEVILRCVPISNHLYFYWYRQILGQKVEFLVSFYNNEISEKSEIFDDQFSVERPDGSNFTLKIRSTKLEDSAMYFCASSEIGSPSNQPQHFGDGTRLSIL.

This clonotype occurred many times. V gene TRBV7-9 combines with J gene TRBJ2-2; no clear D gene. V was trimmed by 5 bases and J by 4 bases, leaving 8 bases between them. The CDR3 runs to 13 residues. Germline CDR1 SEHNR, CDR2 FQNEAQ (reference sequence). The CDR3 DNA is TGTGCCAGCAGCCAACTCAGCACCGGGGAGCTGTTTTTT. Its translation: CASSQLSTGELFF.

The chain employs TRBV7-9 and TRBJ2-3, with 7 bases identical to TRBD1. The CDR3 totals 15 residues. The V segment lost 2 bases and the J segment 0 bases; nucleotides outside the gene matches: 2. Germline V lookup: CDR1 SEHNR, CDR2 FQNEAQ (reference sequence). CDR3 sequence reads: CASSLNRGSTDTQYF. In nucleotides, the CDR3 is TGTGCCAGCAGCTTAAACAGGGGTAGCACAGATACGCAGTATTTT.

This clonotype was seen at least ten times. J is TRBJ1-4 and V is TRBV4-3; 9 bases match TRBD1. The CDR3 has 17 amino acids. With V trimmed by 3 bases and J by 6 bases, 11 bases remained unmatched. Germline lookup yields CDR1 LGHNA and CDR2 YSLEER. This CDR3 reads CASSHTADRGGDEKLFF. CDR3 coding DNA: TGCGCCAGCAGCCACACCGCGGACAGGGGAGGGGATGAAAAACTGTTTTTT.

This clonotype was counted a few times. The chain is built from TRBV30 and TRBJ2-1, with 9 bases aligning to TRBD1. The CDR3 is 15 amino acids. Trimming cost V 1 base and J 8 bases; bases outside gene matches: 9. CDR1 GTSNPN and CDR2 SVGIG come from the germline V gene (reference sequence). As DNA, the CDR3 is TGTGCCTGGAGTGGCCAGAGGACAGGGGTCGATGAGCAGTTCTTC. As protein: CAWSGQRTGVDEQFF.

The chain couples TRBV7-2 to TRBJ2-1; TRBD2 matches 12 bases. Unmatched junction bases numbered 8, after V lost 4 bases and J lost 4 bases. The CDR3 runs 17 residues. Looked up from germline, CDR1 is SGHTA and CDR2 is FQGNSA. CDR3: CASSSPTGTSGYNEQFF. The CDR3 nucleotides read TGTGCCAGCAGCTCTCCCACCGGGACTAGCGGGTACAATGAGCAGTTCTTC.